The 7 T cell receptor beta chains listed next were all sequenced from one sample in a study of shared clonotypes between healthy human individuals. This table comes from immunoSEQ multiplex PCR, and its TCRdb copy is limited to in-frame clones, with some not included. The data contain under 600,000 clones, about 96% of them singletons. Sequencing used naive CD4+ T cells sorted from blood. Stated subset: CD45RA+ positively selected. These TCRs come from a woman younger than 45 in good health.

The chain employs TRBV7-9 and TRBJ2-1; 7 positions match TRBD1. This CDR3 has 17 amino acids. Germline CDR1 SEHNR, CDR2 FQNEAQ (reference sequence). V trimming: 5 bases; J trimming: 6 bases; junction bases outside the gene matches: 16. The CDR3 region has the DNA TGTGCCAGCAGCCAGGCCGGAAAGGGCAGGGGGACCAATGAGCAGTTCTTC. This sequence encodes CASSQAGKGRGTNEQFF.

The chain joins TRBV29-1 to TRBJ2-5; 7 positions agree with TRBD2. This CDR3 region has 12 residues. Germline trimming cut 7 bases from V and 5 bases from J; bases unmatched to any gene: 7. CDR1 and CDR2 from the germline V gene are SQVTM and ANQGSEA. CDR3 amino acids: CSAGGMGETQYF. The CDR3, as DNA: TGCAGCGCCGGGGGGATGGGGGAGACCCAGTACTTC.

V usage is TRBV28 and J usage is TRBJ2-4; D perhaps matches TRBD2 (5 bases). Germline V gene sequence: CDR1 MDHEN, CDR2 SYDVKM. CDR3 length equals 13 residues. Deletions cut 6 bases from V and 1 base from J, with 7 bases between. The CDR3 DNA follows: TGTGCCAGCAGCGGGGTTGCCAAAAACATTCAGTACTTC. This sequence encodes CASSGVAKNIQYF.

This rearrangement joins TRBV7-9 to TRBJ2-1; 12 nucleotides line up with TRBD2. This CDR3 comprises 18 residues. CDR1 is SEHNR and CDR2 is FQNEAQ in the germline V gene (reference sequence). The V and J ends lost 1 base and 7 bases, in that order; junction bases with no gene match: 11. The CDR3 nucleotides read TGTGCCAGCAGCTTAGAGTGGACTAGCGGGACCTCGTCTAATGAGCAGTTCTTC. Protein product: CASSLEWTSGTSSNEQFF.

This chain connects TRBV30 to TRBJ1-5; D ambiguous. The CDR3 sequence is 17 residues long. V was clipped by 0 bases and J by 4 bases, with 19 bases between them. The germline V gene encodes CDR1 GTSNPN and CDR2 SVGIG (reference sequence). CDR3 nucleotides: TGTGCCTGGAGTGTACGGTCGGGGAAGGGCTTTAATCAGCCCCAGCATTTT. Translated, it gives CAWSVRSGKGFNQPQHF.

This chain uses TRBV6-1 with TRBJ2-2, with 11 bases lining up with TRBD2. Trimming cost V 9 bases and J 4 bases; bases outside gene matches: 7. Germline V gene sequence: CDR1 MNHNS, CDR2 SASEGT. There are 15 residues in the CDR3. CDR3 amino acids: CASKIAGGPTGELFF. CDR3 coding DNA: TGTGCCAGTAAAATAGCGGGAGGGCCCACCGGGGAGCTGTTTTTT.

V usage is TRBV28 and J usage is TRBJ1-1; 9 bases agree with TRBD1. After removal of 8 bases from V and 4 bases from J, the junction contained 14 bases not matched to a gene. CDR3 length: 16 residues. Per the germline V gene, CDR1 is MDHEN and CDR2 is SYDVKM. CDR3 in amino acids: CASSDPRDRAGTEAFF. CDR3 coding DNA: TGTGCCAGCTCGGACCCCCGGGACAGGGCAGGCACTGAAGCTTTCTTT.